This is a list of T cell receptor beta chains from one sample in a study of shared clonotypes between healthy human individuals. Data came from immunoSEQ multiplex PCR; TCRdb stores just in-frame clones and leaves some out. The sample has some 900,000 clones, approximately 80% seen once. Sequencing input: memory CD4+ T cells sorted from blood. The receptors originated from a young man in good health. Both conserved end residues are part of each CDR3. The D gene is left open where the match is weak. Expanded clones are given a class, and other clones once, few, many or no size at all.

>TRBJ2-7|.|TRBV18|TRBD1
CASSRGQGSYEQYF
TGTGCCAGCTCACGCGGACAGGGGTCCTACGAGCAGTACTTC
>TRBJ2-1|.|TRBV29-1|.
CSVDWGKGNEQFF
TGCAGCGTTGATTGGGGGAAGGGGAATGAGCAGTTCTTC
>TRBJ2-2|.|TRBV9|TRBD2
CASSPLAGTTGELFF
TGTGCCAGCAGCCCACTAGCGGGGACGACCGGGGAGCTGTTTTTT
>TRBJ2-2|once|TRBV5-1|.
CASSGQISNTGELFF
TGCGCCAGCTCCGGACAGATTTCGAACACCGGGGAGCTGTTTTTT
>TRBJ1-1|.|TRBV6-5|.
CASSYRGEREAFF
TGTGCCAGCAGTTACCGGGGAGAAAGAGAAGCTTTCTTT
>TRBJ2-7|.|TRBV5-4|TRBD1
CASSSGTDPYEQYF
TGTGCCAGCAGTTCCGGGACAGATCCCTACGAGCAGTACTTC
>TRBJ2-7|.|TRBV10-3|TRBD2
CAISVAGGPQHEQYF
TGTGCCATCAGTGTCGCGGGAGGGCCACAGCACGAGCAGTACTTC
>TRBJ1-6|.|TRBV6-6|.
CASSLLTDSPLHF
TGTGCCAGCAGCCTCCTAACGGATTCACCCCTCCACTTT
>TRBJ1-4|.|TRBV28|TRBD1
CASSSRDRPWEKLFF
TGTGCCAGCAGTTCAAGGGACAGGCCCTGGGAAAAACTGTTTTTT
>TRBJ2-2|few|TRBV21-1|.
CASSKVQGDRRWSGELFF
TGTGCCAGCAGCAAAGTTCAGGGCGACAGGCGTTGGTCCGGGGAGCTGTTTTTT
>TRBJ1-1|.|TRBV19|TRBD1
CASSPRQGTDEAFF
TGTGCCAGTAGTCCTCGACAGGGTACGGATGAAGCTTTCTTT
>TRBJ1-3|.|TRBV10-3|.
CAIRGPESGNTIYF
TGTGCCATCAGGGGGCCCGAATCTGGAAACACCATATATTTT
>TRBJ1-5|.|TRBV25-1|.
CASSGQGGQPQHF
TGTGCCAGCAGTGGGCAGGGAGGTCAGCCCCAGCATTTT
>TRBJ2-5|.|TRBV5-4|TRBD1
CASSTTGGQETQYF
TGTGCCAGCAGTACTACAGGGGGTCAAGAGACCCAGTACTTC
>TRBJ2-2|few|TRBV9|.
CASSKRDGANTGELFF
TGTGCCAGCAGCAAAAGGGACGGAGCGAACACCGGGGAGCTGTTTTTT
>TRBJ1-5|.|TRBV19|.
CASTIGTYSNQPQHF
TGTGCCAGTACGATTGGGACTTATAGCAATCAGCCCCAGCATTTT
>TRBJ1-5|.|TRBV18|.
CASSPSGENQPQHF
TGTGCCAGCTCACCCTCAGGGGAAAATCAGCCCCAGCATTTT
>TRBJ1-2|.|TRBV28|.
CASSSRPGQYGYTF
TGTGCCAGCAGTTCCCGTCCGGGACAATATGGCTACACCTTC
>TRBJ2-5|.|TRBV18|TRBD2
CASSPGLAGVVETQYF
TGTGCCAGCTCACCAGGGCTAGCGGGAGTGGTGGAGACCCAGTACTTC
>TRBJ2-7|.|TRBV7-2|TRBD2
CASSLRGGSYEQYF
TGTGCCAGCAGCTTACGGGGGGGCTCCTACGAGCAGTACTTC
>TRBJ1-6|.|TRBV9|TRBD1
CASSGQGGSPLHF
TGTGCCAGCAGTGGACAGGGAGGTTCACCCCTCCACTTT
>TRBJ2-3|many|TRBV5-1|TRBD1
CASSLGTGGGTDTQYF
TGCGCCAGCAGCCTAGGGACAGGGGGCGGCACAGATACGCAGTATTTT
>TRBJ2-2|.|TRBV30|TRBD1
CAQTSTGWTGELFF
TGTGCCCAAACCTCGACAGGGTGGACCGGGGAGCTGTTTTTT
>TRBJ1-2|once|TRBV7-2|.
CASSPRTAVAGYTF
TGTGCCAGCAGCCCCCGGACAGCCGTAGCTGGCTACACCTTC
>TRBJ1-6|.|TRBV28|TRBD1
CASRPPDRANSPLHF
TGTGCCAGCAGACCTCCGGACAGGGCTAATTCACCCCTCCACTTT
>TRBJ2-3|.|TRBV5-4|.
CASSSPEGSTDTQYF
TGTGCCAGCAGCTCTCCGGAAGGTTCCACAGATACGCAGTATTTT
>TRBJ1-1|.|TRBV7-2|.
CASSLLGRNTEAFF
TGTGCCAGCAGCTTATTAGGGCGAAACACTGAAGCTTTCTTT
>TRBJ2-5|once|TRBV11-2|TRBD1
CASSSGQGVGLVYETQYF
TGTGCCAGCAGTTCCGGACAGGGGGTTGGTTTAGTGTACGAGACCCAGTACTTC
>TRBJ1-2|few|TRBV6-5|TRBD1
CASSLDRVDGYTF
TGTGCCAGCAGTTTGGACAGGGTGGACGGCTACACCTTC
>TRBJ1-5|few|TRBV4-3|.
CASSQERGPLLPQHF
TGCGCCAGCAGCCAGGAACGGGGCCCTCTTTTGCCCCAGCATTTT
>TRBJ1-6|.|TRBV6-1|.
CASSEVGRSLLANSPLHF
TGTGCCAGCAGTGAGGTCGGTCGATCCTTGCTTGCTAATTCACCCCTCCACTTT
>TRBJ2-5|.|TRBV2|TRBD2
CASSEIASGGETQYF
TGTGCCAGCAGTGAAATCGCTAGCGGCGGGGAGACCCAGTACTTC
>TRBJ2-3|.|TRBV6-5|.
CASSYGVADTQYF
TGTGCCAGCAGTTACGGCGTGGCAGATACGCAGTATTTT
>TRBJ1-1|.|TRBV9|TRBD1
CASSVDPHRGDTEAFF
TGTGCCAGCAGCGTAGACCCTCACAGGGGAGACACTGAAGCTTTCTTT
>TRBJ1-3|.|TRBV27|.
CASSLKGHSGNTIYF
TGTGCCAGCAGTTTAAAGGGTCACTCTGGAAACACCATATATTTT
>TRBJ2-2|.|TRBV7-2|.
CASSRGRNTGELFF
TGTGCCAGCAGCCGAGGCAGGAACACCGGGGAGCTGTTTTTT
>TRBJ1-1|.|TRBV6-4|.
CASPITRRTNTEAFF
TGTGCCTCCCCCATAACCAGGAGAACGAACACTGAAGCTTTCTTT
>TRBJ1-1|many|TRBV10-1|.
CASSENRFTEAFF
TGCGCCAGCAGTGAAAACAGATTCACTGAAGCTTTCTTT
>TRBJ2-3|.|TRBV4-2|.
CASSQEGSGTDTQYF
TGTGCCAGCAGCCAAGAAGGATCCGGCACAGATACGCAGTATTTT
>TRBJ1-1|.|TRBV6-6|TRBD1
CASSPGQGAGGTEAFF
TGTGCCAGCAGCCCGGGACAGGGGGCGGGTGGGACTGAAGCTTTCTTT
>TRBJ1-3|.|TRBV2|.
CASTGGGKGNTIYF
TGTGCCAGCACCGGCGGGGGAAAAGGAAACACCATATATTTT
>TRBJ2-3|.|TRBV5-5|.
CASSFWADTQYF
TGTGCCAGCAGCTTTTGGGCCGATACGCAGTATTTT
>TRBJ1-2|.|TRBV2|.
CASSEFGGSDNYGYTF
TGTGCCAGCAGTGAATTCGGAGGGTCCGACAACTATGGCTACACCTTC
>TRBJ1-1|.|TRBV13|TRBD1
CASSLDLGQGATEAFF
TGTGCCAGCAGCTTAGACCTAGGACAGGGGGCCACTGAAGCTTTCTTT
>TRBJ1-5|.|TRBV7-2|.
CASSLAHGVEGQPQHF
TGTGCCAGCAGCTTAGCTCACGGCGTGGAGGGCCAGCCCCAGCATTTT
>TRBJ1-6|.|TRBV7-2|TRBD1
CASSVQGDTDSPLHF
TGTGCCAGCAGCGTACAGGGGGATACGGATTCACCCCTCCACTTT
>TRBJ1-2|few|TRBV10-3|.
CAISDKQRDGYTF
TGTGCCATCAGTGATAAACAGAGAGATGGCTACACCTTC
>TRBJ2-1|.|TRBV11-2|.
CASSPAIQYNEQFF
TGTGCCAGCAGCCCGGCAATACAGTACAATGAGCAGTTCTTC
>TRBJ1-6|once|TRBV28|TRBD1
CASSSRDRLNSPLHF
TGTGCCAGCAGCTCCCGGGACAGGTTAAATTCACCCCTCCACTTT
>TRBJ2-7|.|TRBV13|.
CASSSSWGTSDEQYF
TGTGCCAGCAGCTCTAGCTGGGGGACCAGTGACGAGCAGTACTTC
>TRBJ2-3|.|TRBV7-2|.
CASSFATDTQYF
TGTGCCAGCAGCTTCGCCACGGATACGCAGTATTTT
>TRBJ1-5|.|TRBV2|TRBD1
CASRPDRSDQPQHF
TGTGCCAGCAGACCGGACAGGTCCGATCAGCCCCAGCATTTT
>TRBJ1-5|few|TRBV18|TRBD1
CASSPRTGDSNQPQHF
TGTGCCAGCTCACCAAGGACAGGGGACAGCAATCAGCCCCAGCATTTT
>TRBJ1-1|.|TRBV6-4|TRBD1
CASKADRETNTEAFF
TGTGCCAGCAAGGCTGACAGGGAAACGAACACTGAAGCTTTCTTT
>TRBJ1-1|.|TRBV5-1|TRBD1
CASSTSTGASTEAFF
TGCGCCAGCAGCACCTCAACAGGGGCTAGCACTGAAGCTTTCTTT
>TRBJ2-7|.|TRBV7-2|.
CASRAGGDYEQYF
TGTGCCAGCCGGGCAGGCGGGGACTACGAGCAGTACTTC
>TRBJ2-3|.|TRBV7-2|TRBD2
CASSSSGSGTDTQYF
TGTGCCAGCAGCTCTAGCGGGAGCGGCACAGATACGCAGTATTTT
>TRBJ2-5|.|TRBV5-1|.
CASSLAVGRAETQYF
TGCGCCAGCAGCTTGGCCGTTGGCAGGGCAGAGACCCAGTACTTC
>TRBJ2-5|.|TRBV7-2|TRBD2
CASSLNPVLSGGPETQYF
TGTGCCAGCAGCTTAAACCCCGTATTATCGGGAGGGCCGGAGACCCAGTACTTC